These 22 T cell receptor beta chains were sequenced from one sample in a study of cytomegalovirus exposure and HLA in healthy donors (dated by TCRdb to 2016 to 2017). Libraries were prepared through the immunoSEQ multiplex PCR assay. For the multiplex PCR, a mixture combining 60 forward primers for TCR Vbeta segments and 13 reverse primers for TCR Jbeta segments was used. Drawn from immuneACCESS, this table holds only the in-frame rearrangements with V and J called that TCRdb kept. Clones are partly lost; checked studies trace under half to an unresolved V gene and leave the rest unexplained. This sample lists under 130,000 clones; about 80% were detected once. The ten largest clones add up to roughly 4.9% of the sample. Sequences were obtained from PBMCs. These receptors all stem from a female donor in good health and CMV-seropositive.

This rearrangement joins TRBV4-2 to TRBJ2-3; 9 nucleotides align to TRBD2. V lost 3 bases and J lost 2; bases outside the gene matches: 9. CDR3 size: 17 residues. Germline V CDR1 and CDR2: LGHNA, YNFKEQ. CDR3: CASSQVGGGGATDTQYF. The CDR3 DNA sequence: TGTGCCAGCAGCCAGGTGGGGGGCGGGGGGGCCACAGATACGCAGTATTTT.

The V gene is TRBV28, the J gene TRBJ1-4, with a weak D call TRBD1 (5 bases). The CDR3 is 14 residues long. The germline V gene encodes CDR1 MDHEN and CDR2 SYDVKM. V lost 8 bases and J lost 4, with 14 bases in between. CDR3 sequence (DNA): TGTGCCAGCCTCGGGGGAGGGATTAATGAAAAACTGTTTTTT. This encodes CASLGGGINEKLFF.

This clone was detected only a few times. The gene calls are TRBV5-5 and TRBJ2-7, with 12 bases that match TRBD2. This CDR3 spans 15 amino acids. The ends lost 3 bases at V and 5 bases at J; junction bases unmatched: 6. CDR1 SGHKS and CDR2 YYEKEE come from the germline V gene (reference sequence). DNA for the CDR3: TGTGCCAGCAGCTCCCAAGGACTAGCGGGAAACGAGCAGTACTTC. This sequence encodes CASSSQGLAGNEQYF.

This chain joins TRBV5-8 and TRBJ1-3; D is perhaps TRBD1 (5 bases). The CDR3 has 17 amino acids. Germline V CDR1 and CDR2: SGHTS, YDEGEE. Trimming removed 0 bases at V and 0 bases at J, with 13 bases between. CDR3 amino acids: CASSLVDGTYSGNTIYF. CDR3 DNA sequence: TGTGCCAGCAGCTTGGTTGATGGGACTTACTCTGGAAACACCATATATTTT.

The chain joins TRBV6-6 to TRBJ1-6; D is unresolved. Germline CDR1 is MNHNY and CDR2 is SVGAGI (reference sequence). The ends were cut back, 6 bases at V and 5 bases at J, with 11 bases in the middle. The CDR3 has 14 residues. This CDR3 reads CASSLVGDNSPLHF. The CDR3 DNA reads as TGTGCCAGCAGCCTCGTAGGAGATAATTCACCCCTCCACTTT.

V is TRBV7-2 and J is TRBJ2-1; 8 bases are shared with TRBD2. The CDR3 is 20 residues long. With V trimmed by 0 bases and J by 5 bases, 18 bases remained unmatched. The germline gives CDR1 SGHTA, CDR2 FQGNSA. CDR3 DNA: TGTGCCAGCAGCTTAGCAAGACCGCGGCGGGGGGCCTCAAAGCACAATGAGCAGTTCTTC. Amino acids: CASSLARPRRGASKHNEQFF.

The V call is TRBV13, the J call TRBJ2-7; weak D call: TRBD1 (6 bases). The germline V gene encodes CDR1 PRHDT and CDR2 FYEKMQ (reference sequence). The germline V and J ends were trimmed by 0 bases and 1 base, with 13 bases remaining between them. The CDR3 is made up of 16 amino acids. The CDR3, as DNA: TGTGCCAGCAGCTTAGGTGACAGGCCACCATCCTACGAGCAGTACTTC. It is translated as CASSLGDRPPSYEQYF.

The CDR3 loop reads CASSDRTGGTGELFF. DNA of the CDR3: TGTGCCAGCAGTGATAGGACAGGGGGCACCGGGGAGCTGTTTTTT. The rearrangement links TRBV2 to TRBJ2-2; TRBD1 aligns across 10 bases. J lost 4 bases, V lost 3 bases, and 2 bases had no gene match. The V gene's germline CDR1 is SNHLY and CDR2 FYNNEI. The CDR3 sequence is 15 residues long.

V gene TRBV29-1 combines with J gene TRBJ2-7; 10 bases agree with TRBD1. The CDR3 sequence is 15 residues long. Germline V gene data show CDR1 as SQVTM and CDR2 as ANQGSEA. V dropped 5 bases and J dropped 3; count of bases not matched to a gene: 10. The CDR3 reads CSVKNPGTGVYEQYF. The CDR3 coding sequence is TGCAGCGTTAAGAACCCCGGGACAGGGGTCTACGAGCAGTACTTC.

The rearrangement links TRBV5-4 to TRBJ1-1; D perhaps matches TRBD1 (6 bases). CDR1 is SGHNT and CDR2 is YYREEE in the germline V gene (reference sequence). V was cut by 1 base and J by 2 bases, with 15 bases left in between. The CDR3 runs to 16 residues. The CDR3 DNA sequence: TGTGCCAGCAGCTTGCCCCTCAGGGGAAGCAACACTGAAGCTTTCTTT. Amino acid sequence: CASSLPLRGSNTEAFF.

V and J are TRBV30 and TRBJ2-5; the D gene is possibly TRBD1 (7 bases). The CDR3 has 14 residues. Looked up from germline, CDR1 is GTSNPN and CDR2 is SVGIG (reference sequence). Trimming stripped 1 base from V and 1 base from J, with 10 bases between. The chain's CDR3 is CAWSAGGLQETQYF. In DNA, the CDR3 is TGTGCCTGGAGTGCAGGGGGGCTCCAAGAGACCCAGTACTTC.

This sequence joins TRBV2 and TRBJ1-2; 9 bases are a match to TRBD1. CDR3 length equals 12 residues. The germline V gene encodes CDR1 SNHLY and CDR2 FYNNEI. J was trimmed by 6 bases and V by 6 bases; bases with no gene match: 2. The CDR3 spells CASRGTGNGYTF. As DNA, the CDR3 is TGTGCCAGCAGAGGGACAGGGAATGGCTACACCTTC.

This clone came up a few times. The junction departs from the called germline gene at one end, perhaps through a read error. This sequence joins TRBV7-9 and TRBJ1-1; D remains unclear. There are 10 residues in the CDR3. Germline V gene data show CDR1 as SEHNR and CDR2 as FQNEAQ (reference sequence). The CDR3 spells CSSSSTEAFF. The DNA of the CDR3 is TGTTCCAGCAGCTCTACTGAAGCTTTCTTT.

This rearrangement joins TRBV11-2 to TRBJ1-2; TRBD1 matches at 7 bases. Germline CDR1 is SGHAT and CDR2 is FQNNGV. This CDR3 region has 13 residues. V was pared by 5 bases and J by 8 bases, with 8 bases of the junction left unmatched. The CDR3 loop reads CASSAGTVGGYTF. The CDR3 DNA reads TGTGCCAGCAGCGCCGGGACAGTCGGCGGCTACACCTTC.

The chain combines TRBV5-4 with TRBJ2-7; 8 bases align to TRBD1. The J segment lost 2 bases and the V segment lost 3 bases, leaving 4 bases of the junction unmatched. CDR1 is SGHNT, CDR2 YYREEE, per germline (reference sequence). The CDR3 length is 14 residues. The CDR3 DNA reads TGTGCCAGCAGCTCTGGACAGGGAACCTACGAGCAGTACTTC. This gives the protein CASSSGQGTYEQYF.

The chain links TRBV6-1 to TRBJ2-1; 14 nucleotides align to TRBD2. The CDR3 is 15 amino acids. The trim removed 4 bases at V and 7 bases at J, leaving 3 bases unmatched. Germline V gene sequence: CDR1 MNHNS, CDR2 SASEGT. The CDR3 coding sequence is TGTGCCAGCAGTGGGGGACTAGCGGGGGTAAATGAGCAGTTCTTC. Protein product: CASSGGLAGVNEQFF.

V gene TRBV9 combines with J gene TRBJ1-2; TRBD1 agrees at 8 bases. The ends lost 0 bases at V and 8 bases at J; junction bases unmatched: 6. The CDR3 has 14 residues. Germline assignment: CDR1 SGDLS and CDR2 YYNGEE. CDR3 DNA sequence: TGTGCCAGCAGCGTAGAAGACAGGGGCGGGGGCTACACCTTC. Amino acids: CASSVEDRGGGYTF. Complete variable domain (other parts from reference TRBV9 and TRBJ1-2): DSGVTQTPKHLITATGQRVTLRCSPRSGDLSVYWYQQSLDQGLQFLIQYYNGEERAKGNILERFSAQQFPDLHSELNLSSLELGDSALYFCASSVEDRGGGYTFGSGTRLTVV.

The chain couples TRBV7-2 to TRBJ1-5; D uncertain. Germline values: CDR1 SGHTA, CDR2 FQGNSA. This CDR3 contains 16 residues. Trimming removed 3 bases from V and 4 bases from J, with 16 bases in between. The CDR3 spells CASSFSALMGNQPQHF. The CDR3, as DNA: TGTGCCAGCAGCTTTAGCGCCCTAATGGGGAATCAGCCCCAGCATTTT.

The V call is TRBV6-1, the J call TRBJ2-5, with 8 nucleotides matching TRBD1. Per the germline V gene, CDR1 is MNHNS and CDR2 is SASEGT. The V gene end was trimmed by 5 bases and the J gene end by 2 bases; junction bases not matched to a gene: 7. CDR3 size: 15 residues. CDR3 coding DNA: TGTGCCAGCAGTTTACTTCAGGGGGCTCAAGAGACCCAGTACTTC. It codes for CASSLLQGAQETQYF.

J is TRBJ1-5 and V is TRBV19; tentatively, D is TRBD1 (5 bases). Trimming shortened V by 5 bases and J by 0 bases, and 23 bases separated the two germline ends. Per the germline V gene, CDR1 is LNHDA and CDR2 is SQIVND (reference sequence). CDR3 length equals 19 residues. The CDR3 nucleotides read TGTGCCAGTAGTGTAAGAGGGGACTCCGGACCAGGTAGCAATCAGCCCCAGCATTTT. It specifies CASSVRGDSGPGSNQPQHF.

The rearrangement links TRBV27 to TRBJ2-5; tentatively, D is TRBD1 (6 bases). Trimming removed 3 bases from V and 6 bases from J, with 17 bases in between. This CDR3 has 15 residues. CDR1 and CDR2 (germline): MNHEY, SMNVEV (reference sequence). CDR3 in DNA: TGTGCCAGCAGTTTTTCGGCAGGGGTAGGGAAGACCCAGTACTTC. Protein: CASSFSAGVGKTQYF.

V gene TRBV30 combines with J gene TRBJ1-5, with 9 nucleotides matching TRBD1. From germline, CDR1 is GTSNPN and CDR2 SVGIG (reference sequence). The CDR3 extends over 15 amino acids. Losses at the gene ends were 2 bases for V and 7 bases for J; bases not matched to a gene: 9. The DNA for the CDR3 is TGTGCCTGGAGTCATCCGACAGGGGGAGGCCAGCCCCAGCATTTT. Translated: CAWSHPTGGGQPQHF.